What follows are 24 T cell receptor beta chains derived from one specimen sequenced in a study of read filtering for tumor transcriptome and immune sequencing. This library used roughly 370 ng RNA and molecular barcoded adaptors spanning alpha/delta and beta/gamma chains. TCRdb re-called the reads with MiXCR, one entry per CDR3 protein. This sample carries 90,000 to 95,000 distinct CDR3 sequences, 20% to 25% of them seen once, and the ten largest clones take roughly an eighth. Sequenced material: a population of CD138-negative cells sorted from bone marrow. The receptors come from a donor aged 40 or over with multiple myeloma.

This clonotype was detected many times. The chain links TRBV6-6 to TRBJ1-5; D call uncertain. This CDR3 spans 17 amino acids. V lost 0 bases and J lost 1, with 13 bases in between. CDR1 and CDR2 (germline): MNHNY, SVGAGI (reference sequence). The CDR3 here is CASSYSGRRVSNQPQHF. In nucleotides, the CDR3 is TGTGCCAGCAGTTACTCTGGACGGAGGGTGAGCAATCAGCCCCAGCATTTT.

As regards this clonotype: A read error may be the cause here, since a much bigger clone is one base away. The conserved phenylalanine or tryptophan is not found at the CDR3 terminus, so this likely reflects a read error. This chain connects TRBV5-1 to TRBJ2-7, with TRBD2 identical over 9 bases. CDR1 and CDR2 (germline): SGHRS, YFSETQ. J lost 3 bases, V lost 4 bases, and 8 bases had no gene match. This CDR3 is built from 15 residues. CDR3 amino acids: CASSPGASGDYEQYL. The CDR3 bases are TGCGCCAGCAGCCCCGGCGCTAGCGGGGACTACGAGCAGTACCTC.

V usage is TRBV18 and J usage is TRBJ2-5; tentative D call: TRBD1 (5 bases). The CDR3 covers 12 residues. Trimming removed 3 bases from V and 7 bases from J, with 9 bases in between. Germline V gene lookup returns CDR1 KGHSH and CDR2 LQKENI. This CDR3 is CASSPDIGTQYF. The CDR3 DNA sequence: TGTGCCAGCTCACCGGACATTGGGACCCAGTACTTC. Based on the CDR3 plus reference TRBV18 and TRBJ2-5, the full variable domain is NAGVMQNPRHLVRRRGQEARLRCSPMKGHSHVYWYRQLPEEGLKFMVYLQKENIIDESGMPKERFSAEFPKEGPSILRIQQVVRGDSAAYFCASSPDIGTQYFGPGTRLLVL.

V is TRBV6-1 and J is TRBJ2-7; D uncertain. There are 12 residues in the CDR3. V lost 3 bases, J lost 2 bases, and 5 bases lay in between. Germline V CDR1 and CDR2: MNHNS, SASEGT. For the CDR3, the DNA is TGTGCCAGCAGTGACAGGACCTACGAGCAGTACTTC. This gives the protein CASSDRTYEQYF.

This rearrangement joins TRBV11-2 to TRBJ2-5; 10 positions agree with TRBD1. Losses at the gene ends were 5 bases for V and 4 bases for J; bases not matched to a gene: 7. Germline-derived CDR1 and CDR2 are SGHAT and FQNNGV. The CDR3 has 15 amino acids. The CDR3 region has the DNA TGTGCCAGCAGCCCCGGGACAGGGGTCGTAGAGACCCAGTACTTC. Residues: CASSPGTGVVETQYF.

As concerns this clonotype: With a much larger clone just one base away, this may be a read error. The chain carries TRBV20-1 and TRBJ2-2; 7 positions match TRBD2. The CDR3 length is 15 residues. CDR1 and CDR2 from the germline V gene are DFQATT and SNEGSKA (reference sequence). This CDR3 reads CSARDAGVGTGEPFF. The DNA of the CDR3 is TGCAGTGCTAGAGATGCGGGAGTCGGGACTGGGGAGCCGTTTTTT.

The genes are TRBV7-8 and TRBJ1-1; the D gene is possibly TRBD1 (6 bases). V lost 1 base, J lost 11 bases, and 17 bases lay in between. CDR1 is SGHVS, CDR2 FQNEAQ, per germline. The length of the CDR3 is 14 residues. The CDR3 sequence: CASSLGRGAWMAFF. The CDR3 DNA is TGTGCCAGCAGCTTAGGCCGGGGGGCGTGGATGGCTTTCTTT.

This clonotype appeared many times. The chain couples TRBV3-1 to TRBJ2-7; 7 bases agree with TRBD1. Germline V gene data show CDR1 as LGHDT and CDR2 as YNNKEL (reference sequence). The CDR3 is 16 amino acids. After removal of 1 base from V and 0 bases from J, the junction contained 6 bases not matched to a gene. The CDR3 nucleotides are TGTGCCAGCAGCCAAGCAGGGGGACAGAGCTCCTACGAGCAGTACTTC. It yields the protein CASSQAGGQSSYEQYF.

At least ten counts were recorded for this clonotype. This chain joins TRBV28 and TRBJ2-2; D remains unclear. Germline V gives CDR1 MDHEN, CDR2 SYDVKM. The V end was cut by 3 bases, the J end by 1 base, with 9 bases between. The CDR3 totals 15 residues. The DNA for the CDR3 is TGTGCCAGCAGTTTTAGACCGAAGAACACCGGGGAGCTGTTTTTT. This translates into CASSFRPKNTGELFF.

On this clonotype: A much larger clone lies one base from this, so it may be a read error. This chain uses TRBV7-8 with TRBJ2-5; 9 bases align to TRBD2. The CDR3 extends over 17 amino acids. J lost 3 bases, V lost 8 bases, and 16 bases had no gene match. CDR1 SGHVS and CDR2 FQNEAQ come from the germline V gene. CDR3 DNA sequence: TGTGCCAGCGGTTTCTCCCTCCGGACTAGCGAGAAAGAGACCCAGTACTTC. It specifies CASGFSLRTSEKETQYF.

The V call is TRBV28, the J call TRBJ1-5, with unresolved D. Trimming stripped 5 bases from V and 7 bases from J, with 15 bases between. CDR3 size: 14 residues. From germline, CDR1 is MDHEN and CDR2 SYDVKM. CDR3 sequence: CASSVSAAWQPQHF. The CDR3 nucleotides read TGTGCCAGCAGTGTATCGGCGGCCTGGCAGCCCCAGCATTTT.

This clonotype was seen repeatedly, ten times or more. CDR3 coding DNA: TGCAGCGGTCGTTATGGCTCCTACAATGAGCAGTTCTTC. This codes for CSGRYGSYNEQFF. The chain joins TRBV29-1 to TRBJ2-1; D gene unclear. Deletions cut 7 bases from V and 0 bases from J, with 10 bases between. The CDR3 spans 13 residues. The germline gives CDR1 SQVTM, CDR2 ANQGSEA.

In the case of this clonotype: Possible read error: a much larger clone is one base away. Because the CDR3 is missing its conserved closing phenylalanine or tryptophan, this is likely a read error. J is TRBJ1-6 and V is TRBV4-1, with D possibly matching TRBD1 (5 bases). CDR1 is MGHRA, CDR2 YSYEKL, per germline. V lost 1 base and J 10 bases, leaving 14 bases between the germline ends. This CDR3 is built from 15 residues. The CDR3 bases are TGCGCCAGCAGCCAAGTACGGGGGGTACAATCACCCCTCCACCTT. It translates to CASSQVRGVQSPLHL.

Many counts were recorded for this clonotype. The chain couples TRBV7-9 to TRBJ2-6; 7 bases map to TRBD1. Trimming at V came to 7 bases and at J to 0 bases, leaving 9 bases not matched to a gene. Per germline, CDR1 SEHNR and CDR2 FQNEAQ (reference sequence). There are 17 residues in the CDR3. CDR3 protein: CASTLRGQFSGANVLTF. CDR3 DNA: TGTGCCAGCACCCTTAGGGGACAGTTCTCTGGGGCCAACGTCCTGACTTTC.

This clonotype was recorded at least ten times. The chain has TRBV6-5 and TRBJ2-1, with 16 bases identical to TRBD2. This CDR3 has 18 residues. Germline CDR1 and CDR2: MNHEY and SVGAGI. With 4 bases clipped from V and 1 base from J, the junction kept 4 bases outside the gene matches. CDR3 region: CASSLGLAGGPSYNEQFF. DNA for the CDR3: TGTGCCAGCAGTTTGGGACTAGCGGGGGGGCCTTCCTACAATGAGCAGTTCTTC.

To note about this clonotype: This may stem from a read error, because a much larger clone lies one nucleotide away. The V call is TRBV11-2, the J call TRBJ1-2; D gene ambiguous. Germline CDR1 and CDR2: SGHAT and FQNNGV. V lost 1 base and J lost 8, with 11 bases in between. The CDR3 contains 13 residues. CDR3 in amino acids: CASSLGSGYGYTF. The CDR3 region has the DNA TGTGCCAGCAGCTTAGGCAGTGGATACGGCTACACCTTC. Filled out from reference TRBV11-2 and TRBJ1-2, the complete variable domain reads EAGVAQSPRYKIIEKRQSVAFWCNPISGHATLYWYQQILGQGPKLLIQFQNNGVVDDSQLPKDRFSAERLKGVDSTLKIQPAKLEDSAVYLCASSLGSGYGYTFGSGTRLTVV.

This clonotype was counted at least ten times. The V and J genes are TRBV5-1 and TRBJ2-1; D is possibly TRBD2 (6 bases). Germline V gives CDR1 SGHRS, CDR2 YFSETQ. The V and J ends lost 7 bases and 5 bases respectively, with 19 bases between them. This CDR3 is 15 amino acids long. In DNA, the CDR3 is TGCGCCAGCGAGAGGAGCGGGTCCCCCGACAATGAGCAGTTCTTC. It translates to CASERSGSPDNEQFF. The whole variable domain, filled in from reference TRBV5-1 and TRBJ2-1, reads KAGVTQTPRYLIKTRGQQVTLSCSPISGHRSVSWYQQTPGQGLQFLFEYFSETQRNKGNFPGRFSGRQFSNSRSEMNVSTLELGDSALYLCASERSGSPDNEQFFGPGTRLTVL.

A note on this clonotype: This CDR3 fails to terminate in the conserved phenylalanine or tryptophan, so it likely reflects a read error. The CDR3 here is CASGSLAGGNEQFL. The CDR3 DNA follows: TGTGCCAGCGGTTCGTTAGCGGGGGGCAATGAGCAGTTCCTC. This chain connects TRBV28 to TRBJ2-1; TRBD2 matches 10 bases. The junction had 7 bases not matched to a gene; V was cut back by 8 bases and J by 6 bases. Germline values: CDR1 MDHEN, CDR2 SYDVKM. This CDR3 region has 14 residues.

In this sample, this clonotype turned up many times. The missing conserved phenylalanine or tryptophan at the end of this CDR3 makes a read error likely. The chain uses TRBV28 and TRBJ2-1, with 9 bases identical to TRBD2. Per germline, CDR1 MDHEN and CDR2 SYDVKM. The CDR3 is made up of 12 amino acids. The V segment lost 7 bases and the J segment 12 bases; nucleotides outside the gene matches: 7. Here the CDR3 reads CASMTSGGRQFV. Here the CDR3 DNA reads TGTGCCAGCATGACTAGCGGTGGACGGCAGTTCGTC.

A word on this clonotype: At one of its ends the junction is not consistent with the germline gene, which may arise from a read error. The chain has TRBV7-2 and TRBJ2-6, with 8 bases lining up with TRBD2. Germline V gene lookup returns CDR1 SGHTA and CDR2 FQGNSA. The CDR3 consists of 17 residues. The CDR3 sequence is CSSSLVAGRSGANVLTF. CDR3 DNA: TGTTCCAGCAGCTTAGTAGCGGGGAGGTCCGGGGCCAACGTCCTGACTTTC. The full variable domain, with the rest looked up from reference TRBV7-2 and TRBJ2-6, is GAGVSQSPSNKVTEKGKDVELRCDPISGHTALYWYRQSLGQGLEFLIYFQGNSAPDKSGLPSDRFSAERTGGSVSTLTIQRTQQEDSAVYLCSSSLVAGRSGANVLTFGAGSRLTVL.

This clonotype occurred once. This may come from a read error, since a much larger clone is one base off. The chain has TRBV28 and TRBJ2-7; D might be TRBD1 or TRBD2, each matching 6 bases. The CDR3 runs to 15 residues. V was pared by 6 bases and J by 9 bases, with 24 bases between. Per germline, CDR1 MDHEN and CDR2 SYDVKM. Here the CDR3 DNA reads TGTGCCAGCAGCCCCCAACAGGGTGCCTTGGGAGGGCAGTACTTC. This sequence encodes CASSPQQGALGGQYF. Full variable domain (rest looked up from reference TRBV28 and TRBJ2-7): DVKVTQSSRYLVKRTGEKVFLECVQDMDHENMFWYRQDPGLGLRLIYFSYDVKMKEKGDIPEGYSVSREKKERFSLILESASTNQTSMYLCASSPQQGALGGQYFGPGTRLTVT.

Concerning this clonotype: A much larger clone lies a single base off, so this may be a read error. The chain uses TRBV2 and TRBJ1-4, with unresolved D. The length of the CDR3 is 15 residues. The germline V gene encodes CDR1 SNHLY and CDR2 FYNNEI. CDR3 in DNA: TGTGCCAGCAGTGAATTTGCAACATACGATGAAAAACCGTTTTTT. Translating gives CASSEFATYDEKPFF.

This clonotype was recorded many times. This chain links TRBV2 with TRBJ2-3; D ambiguous. The CDR3 sequence is 14 residues long. Germline-derived CDR1 and CDR2 are SNHLY and FYNNEI. V dropped 3 bases and J dropped 4 bases, with 11 bases sitting between them. CDR3 loop: CASSEEYSSDTQYF. The CDR3 region has the DNA TGTGCCAGCAGTGAGGAGTACAGTTCAGATACGCAGTATTTT.

This clonotype came up many times. The chain recombines TRBV7-2 with TRBJ1-5; D is perhaps TRBD1 (5 bases). Germline CDR1 is SGHTA and CDR2 is FQGNSA. CDR3 length: 13 residues. V lost 4 bases and J lost 6, with 10 bases in between. The CDR3 nucleotides read TGTGCCAGCAGCTCTCAGGGTTTTCAGCCCCAGCATTTT. The encoded protein is CASSSQGFQPQHF.